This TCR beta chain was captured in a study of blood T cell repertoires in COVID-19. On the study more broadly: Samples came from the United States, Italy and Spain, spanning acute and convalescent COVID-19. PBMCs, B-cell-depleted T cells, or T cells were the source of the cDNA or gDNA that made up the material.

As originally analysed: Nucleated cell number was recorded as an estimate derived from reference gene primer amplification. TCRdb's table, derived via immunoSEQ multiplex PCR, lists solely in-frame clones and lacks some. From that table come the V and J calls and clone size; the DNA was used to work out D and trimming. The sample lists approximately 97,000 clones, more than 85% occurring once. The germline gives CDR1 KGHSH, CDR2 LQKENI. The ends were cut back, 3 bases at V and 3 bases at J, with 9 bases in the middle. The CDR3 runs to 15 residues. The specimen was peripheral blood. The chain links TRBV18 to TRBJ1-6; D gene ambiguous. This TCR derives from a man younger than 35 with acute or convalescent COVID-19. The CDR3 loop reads CASSPTANYNSPLHF. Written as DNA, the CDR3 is TGTGCCAGCTCACCCACAGCCAACTATAATTCACCCCTCCACTTT.